This paragraph covers one T cell receptor (beta chain) sequence. This specimen belongs to a study of control samples from healthy donors and cancer patients. The V and J ends lost 3 bases and 1 base respectively, with 3 bases between them. The CDR3 contains 11 residues. Per germline, CDR1 SQVTM and CDR2 ANQGSEA. The data were produced by immunoSEQ multiplex PCR, yet TCRdb's version contains in-frame clones alone and is incomplete. The data contain around 120,000 clones, approximately 94% of them seen just once; the ten biggest clones take up 1.5% to 2%. The sequencing sample was made of PBMCs. V and J are TRBV29-1 and TRBJ1-1; no clear D. The TCR was taken from a man aged 50-59 years with head and neck cancer. CDR3 coding DNA: TGCAGCGTTGACGGGAACACTGAAGCTTTCTTT. As protein: CSVDGNTEAFF.